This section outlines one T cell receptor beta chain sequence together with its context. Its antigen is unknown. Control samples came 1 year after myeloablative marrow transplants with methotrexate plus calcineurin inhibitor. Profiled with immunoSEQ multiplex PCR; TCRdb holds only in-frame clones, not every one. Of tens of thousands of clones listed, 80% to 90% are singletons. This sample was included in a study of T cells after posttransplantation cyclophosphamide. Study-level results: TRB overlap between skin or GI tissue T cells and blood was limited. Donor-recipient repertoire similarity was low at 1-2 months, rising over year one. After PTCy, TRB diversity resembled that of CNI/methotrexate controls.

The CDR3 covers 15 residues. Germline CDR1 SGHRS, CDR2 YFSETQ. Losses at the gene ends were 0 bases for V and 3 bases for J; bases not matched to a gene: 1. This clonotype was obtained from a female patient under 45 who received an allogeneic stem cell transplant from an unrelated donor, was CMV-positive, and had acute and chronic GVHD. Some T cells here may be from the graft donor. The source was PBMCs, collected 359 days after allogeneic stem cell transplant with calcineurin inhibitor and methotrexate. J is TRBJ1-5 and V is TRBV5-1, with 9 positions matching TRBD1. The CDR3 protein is CASSLGQGDNQPQHF. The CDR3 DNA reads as TGCGCCAGCAGCTTGGGACAGGGGGACAATCAGCCCCAGCATTTT.